The clone carrying this TCR beta chain came up once. The target antigen is unknown. This PCR relied on a set of 60 Vbeta primers and 13 Jbeta primers. Clones were read by immunoSEQ multiplex PCR, and TCRdb kept only the in-frame ones, dropping some. The repertoire consists of over 120,000 clones, with approximately 82% occurring once and the leading ten covering 1.4% to 1.5%. The data are from a study of cytomegalovirus exposure and HLA in healthy donors. The germline V gene encodes CDR1 SGHTA and CDR2 FQGNSA. The CDR3 length is 15 residues. Deletions cut 1 base from V and 3 bases from J, with 10 bases between. Study-wide points: The study assumed roughly uniform donor sequencing depth for presence/absence analyses.

The receptor's source is a young man in good health and CMV-seropositive. This chain links TRBV7-2 with TRBJ2-1, with TRBD2 as a possible D gene (6 bases). The sequenced sample was PBMCs. The CDR3 region is CASSLDSGYYNEQFF. For the CDR3, the DNA is TGTGCCAGCAGCTTAGATAGCGGATACTACAATGAGCAGTTCTTC.